Included here is one T cell receptor (beta chain) sequence, with context. Its antigen is unidentified. This specimen belongs to a study of identical twins. Unique molecular identifiers were present on the cDNA, and a universal primer site came from template switching. Each CDR3 protein gets one entry after TCRdb re-called the 5' RACE reads with MiXCR. Of a few hundred thousand distinct CDR3 sequences in the sample, 9.6% were seen once. CDR3 size: 13 residues. Trimming pared 2 bases from V and 12 bases from J, leaving 14 bases between. From germline, CDR1 is MGHDK and CDR2 SYGVNS. Whole-study results and caveats: The same donors were not followed; conclusions instead depended on cross-sectional statistical analysis. Clonotypes of the beta chain that were abundant in cord blood carried fewer insertions (memory repertoires showed none).

The sample was also linked to a second study, of yellow fever vaccine responses in identical twins.

V usage is TRBV25-1 and J usage is TRBJ2-1, with D perhaps matching TRBD1 (5 bases). This TCR was recovered from a young woman in good health. Sequencing input: PBMCs. CDR3 sequence: CASSEVGASRQFF. For the CDR3, the DNA is TGTGCCAGCAGTGAAGTTGGGGCATCACGGCAGTTCTTC.